The TCR beta chain under discussion was sequenced for a study of blood T cell repertoires in COVID-19 (dated by TCRdb to 2018 to 2021). Looking at the study overall: The collaborator samples originated in the United States, Italy and Spain and spanned the acute and convalescent phases of COVID-19. The material from the prospective study consisted of cDNA or gDNA derived from T cells, B-cell-depleted T cells, or PBMCs. The dataset comprised deeply sampled blood TCRbeta repertoires from subjects exposed to, actively infected with, or recovered from COVID-19. A freely available public database, intended as a resource for researchers studying the immune response to SARS-CoV-2, is where the repertoires were released. Samples were obtained from the ongoing ImmuneRACE study (first 160 participants) and from over a thousand subjects provided by 6 global collaborators. A de-identified subject ID, COVID-19 status, age in years and sex were almost always included in the sample metadata. Where available, HLA class I and class II types were taken from metadata supplied by the sample provider and were not determined by assay-based typing. Results and caveats for the whole study, not just this receptor: The quantity of clinical and demographic metadata differed by source and by participant and was supplied without curation.

This clone appeared a few times. What this receptor recognizes is not known. Per-nucleotide qualities are absent, and no much larger clonotype sits a single base away. The collaborating institutions used their own protocols to collect whole blood in K2EDTA tubes. Collaborator samples were shipped for TCRbeta analysis as frozen whole blood, isolated PBMCs, or DNA extracted from either sample type. V was cut back by 3 bases and J by 4 bases, leaving a gap of 11 bases between them. Including cysteine and phenylalanine, the CDR3 has 14 amino acids. Left in the record is the CDR3 DNA by itself, 42 bases read in frame from the first base. CDR1 KGHDR and CDR2 SFDVKD are derived from the germline V gene. TCRbeta CDR3 regions were amplified from genomic DNA by means of the immunoSEQ Assay, a bias-controlled multiplex PCR. The authors' analysis ran thus. The number of nucleated cells in each sample was estimated by amplification of reference gene primers within the assay. To quantify the absolute abundance of each unique TCRbeta CDR3 rearrangement, sequence reads were collapsed and filtered. For each sample, productive Simpson clonality was calculated by taking the square root of Simpson's diversity index across productive rearrangements. Entries here come from immuneACCESS through TCRdb and include only in-frame sequences with V and J called. Some clones fail to appear in such tables; in the studies checked, an unresolved V gene covers under half of the shortfall, and the cause of the remainder is unknown. The DNA was the basis for D and trimming; V, J and clone size are from that table. The sample table contains 200,000 to 250,000 clones; only one count was recorded for about 82% of them. Of the sample, roughly an eighth is held by the ten largest clones.

Sequenced input: peripheral blood. The receptor was isolated from a man older than 75 with acute or convalescent COVID-19. The chain is assembled from TRBV24-1 and TRBJ1-2, with no reliable assignment of the D segment. The CDR3 is CATSDPRSVYGYTF. At the DNA level, the sequence is TGTGCCACCAGTGATCCCAGGTCGGTCTATGGCTACACCTTC.